Below, one T cell receptor beta chain is given with its context. Its specific antigen is unknown. Within one base of it there is no much larger clone, and no base qualities were kept. Expansion of CD8+CD57+ cells had been shown by flow cytometry in the patients chosen for sequencing. Severe acquired aplastic anemia was diagnosed in all patients according to International Study of Aplastic Anemia and Agranulocytosis and Camitta criteria. No therapy had been received by the patients at the time of blood sampling. The study deep-sequenced TCR repertoires of sorted CD4+ and CD8+ blood T cells from severe aplastic anemia patients and healthy subjects. Patients were enrolled under clinicaltrials.gov protocols 00001620, 01623167, 00001397, 00071045, 00081523 and 00961064 in the USA. Ficoll-Paque density gradient centrifugation was used to isolate peripheral blood mononuclear cells. Before DNA extraction, CD4+ and CD8+ T cells were sorted by FACS or by magnetic beads.

TCR beta VDJ combination and CDR3 sequence profiling used genomic DNA as the template. An Illumina HiSeq 2000 was used for TCR repertoire sequencing. Processing in the source paper ran as follows. Repertoire assessment relied on Simpson's diversity index, CDR3 size and DJ length profiles, and TRBV/TRBJ rearrangement plots. The most abundant DNA sequence in the deep sequencing data was taken as the immunodominant clone. CDR3 amino acid sequences were checked for sharing across subjects and were also compared against the VDJdb database and published repertoires. Clones were called with MiXCR by TCRdb after fastp trimmed the public reads at Q25, and only in-frame beta chains were retained. For every CDR3 protein sequence, its rows merge into one entry that carries the most common genes and DNA. The V and J calls shown here were made by TCRdb, not taken from the authors' results. The sample contains 150,000 to 200,000 distinct CDR3 sequences, about 50% of them found a single time. Jointly, the top ten make up over 25% of the sample.

The sample is drawn from a study of CD8+CD57+ T cells in acquired aplastic anemia (dated by TCRdb to between 2017 and 2018). Context from the whole study: A mean of approximately 2.9 ug of DNA, ranging from about 0.19 to 30 ug, was extracted from sorted CD4+ and CD8+ cells. CD8+CD57+ expansion was defined as a frequency above the mean frequency observed in healthy subjects. On the study overall, not on this receptor specifically: Between patients and healthy controls, no significant difference in CD8+ Simpson's diversity was found (P=0.060). Around 28 CD8+ CDR3 sequences were found to be shared between patients and controls, but these sequences appeared to be highly expressed in patients and within the immunodominant clones of the patients.

The clonotype originates from a human donor with aplastic anemia. Sequencing used sorted CD4+, CD8+, or CD8+CD57+ T cells (not recorded which) from PBMCs.

The CDR3 sequence is CASSLEDRGDSPLHF. At the DNA level, the sequence is TGTGCCAGCAGCTTAGAAGACAGGGGAGACTCACCCCTCCACTTT. The receptor chain draws on TRBV7-6 and TRBJ1-6; 8 bases in the junction line up with TRBD1. Per the germline V gene, SGHVS is the CDR1 and FNYEAQ is the CDR2. From the cysteine up to the phenylalanine, the CDR3 has a length of 15 residues. Left in the record is the CDR3 DNA by itself, 45 bases read in frame from the first base. V trim: 1 base; J trim: 10 bases; unmatched bases: 6.